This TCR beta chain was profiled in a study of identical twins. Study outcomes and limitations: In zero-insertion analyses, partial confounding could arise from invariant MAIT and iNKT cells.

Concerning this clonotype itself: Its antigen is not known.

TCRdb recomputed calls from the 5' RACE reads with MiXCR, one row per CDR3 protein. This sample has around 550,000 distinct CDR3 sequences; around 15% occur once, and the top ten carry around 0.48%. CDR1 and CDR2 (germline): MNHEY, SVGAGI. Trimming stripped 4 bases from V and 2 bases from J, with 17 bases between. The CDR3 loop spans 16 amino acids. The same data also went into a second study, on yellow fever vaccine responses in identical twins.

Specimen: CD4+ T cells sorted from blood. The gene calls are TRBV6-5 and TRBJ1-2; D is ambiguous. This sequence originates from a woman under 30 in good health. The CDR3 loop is CASSSEALADNYGYTF. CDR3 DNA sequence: TGTGCCAGCAGTTCGGAGGCTTTAGCTGACAACTATGGCTACACCTTC.